The 30 T cell receptor beta chains listed next were all sequenced from one sample in a study of T cell responses to AZD1222 COVID-19 vaccine. The assay was immunoSEQ multiplex PCR, and TCRdb's table has in-frame clones only and misses some. Recorded for this sample: about 140,000 clones. The sequencing input was peripheral blood. These receptors were collected from an adult in good health.

The chain links TRBV27 to TRBJ1-6; D is undetermined. This CDR3 is built from 15 residues. Deletions cut 2 bases from V and 10 bases from J, with 15 bases between. Germline V gene data show CDR1 as MNHEY and CDR2 as SMNVEV (reference sequence). The CDR3 coding sequence is TGTGCCAGCAGTTTACGCGTAAACCCCGGATCACCCCTCCACTTT. This codes for CASSLRVNPGSPLHF.

The chain couples TRBV5-1 to TRBJ2-7; D uncertain. V was shortened by 1 base and J by 6 bases, with 11 bases between the two germline ends. Germline V CDR1 and CDR2: SGHRS, YFSETQ. The CDR3 covers 13 residues. The CDR3 spells CASSLWTPSEQYF. CDR3 sequence (DNA): TGCGCCAGCAGCTTGTGGACGCCCTCCGAGCAGTACTTC.

The J gene is TRBJ2-5, the V gene TRBV6-5; maybe TRBD2 (5 bases). V lost 6 bases and J 7 bases, leaving 18 bases between the germline ends. Germline lookup yields CDR1 MNHEY and CDR2 SVGAGI. CDR3 length: 14 residues. The CDR3, as DNA: TGTGCCAGCAGCCACACGGACGACGGAGGGACCCAGTACTTC. It encodes CASSHTDDGGTQYF.

The chain links TRBV5-1 to TRBJ2-5; D may be TRBD2 (5 bases). CDR1 and CDR2 (germline): SGHRS, YFSETQ. V lost 6 bases, J lost 2 bases, and 14 bases lay in between. CDR3 length: 14 residues. The CDR3 coding sequence is TGCGCCAGCACGGTAGCGTTGGAACAAGAGACCCAGTACTTC. It is translated as CASTVALEQETQYF.

The V call is TRBV7-2, the J call TRBJ2-7; D assignment may be TRBD1 or TRBD2 (5 bases each). Germline CDR1 and CDR2: SGHTA and FQGNSA. This CDR3 contains 16 residues. Trimming shortened V by 1 base and J by 4 bases, and 17 bases separated the two germline ends. In DNA form, the CDR3 reads TGTGCCAGCAGCTTAGAGAGGGACGCCTCCCTATACGAGCAGTACTTC. This encodes CASSLERDASLYEQYF.

This chain joins TRBV5-4 and TRBJ1-2; D is uncertain. Germline V CDR1 and CDR2: SGHNT, YYREEE (reference sequence). The CDR3 loop spans 13 amino acids. Trimming took 0 bases from V and 0 from J, leaving 3 bases between them. CDR3 sequence: CASSLVTNYGYTF. In nucleotides, the CDR3 is TGTGCCAGCAGCTTGGTTACTAACTATGGCTACACCTTC.

The V call is TRBV4-3, the J call TRBJ1-4; D is unresolved. Looked up from germline, CDR1 is LGHNA and CDR2 is YSLEER. The CDR3 contains 15 residues. The ends were cut back, 0 bases at V and 8 bases at J, with 13 bases in the middle. CDR3 nucleotides: TGCGCCAGCAGCCAAGAGACCCCGGTAGGGGAAAAACTGTTTTTT. It is translated as CASSQETPVGEKLFF.

The chain links TRBV11-2 to TRBJ1-1; D is ambiguous. Germline CDR1 is SGHAT and CDR2 is FQNNGV. This CDR3 is built from 12 residues. V was shortened by 5 bases and J by 1 base, with 5 bases between the two germline ends. As DNA, the CDR3 is TGTGCCAGCAGCCCAGGGAACACTGAAGCTTTCTTT. It codes for CASSPGNTEAFF.

The chain combines TRBV9 with TRBJ1-6; D unclear. The V gene's germline CDR1 is SGDLS and CDR2 YYNGEE. Between the trimmed V and J ends, which lost 0 bases and 5 bases, there was a span of 6 bases. The CDR3 has 14 residues. In DNA form, the CDR3 reads TGTGCCAGCAGCGTAGTAGCCGATAATTCACCCCTCCACTTT. This gives the protein CASSVVADNSPLHF. The full variable domain, rest sourced from reference TRBV9 and TRBJ1-6, is DSGVTQTPKHLITATGQRVTLRCSPRSGDLSVYWYQQSLDQGLQFLIQYYNGEERAKGNILERFSAQQFPDLHSELNLSSLELGDSALYFCASSVVADNSPLHFGNGTRLTVT.

The rearrangement uses TRBV6-5 and TRBJ2-5; D is perhaps TRBD2 (7 bases). Trimming shortened V by 0 bases and J by 5 bases, and 13 bases separated the two germline ends. Germline V lookup: CDR1 MNHEY, CDR2 SVGAGI. This CDR3 is built from 15 residues. In DNA form, the CDR3 reads TGTGCCAGCAGTTACTCAGGGGGGGCTAGGGAGACCCAGTACTTC. Amino acids: CASSYSGGARETQYF.

The chain carries TRBV5-6 and TRBJ2-1; 9 bases are a match to TRBD1. Germline CDR1 is SGHDT and CDR2 is YYEEEE. V lost 4 bases, J lost 1 base, and 3 bases stayed unmatched. This CDR3 has 15 residues. The CDR3 here is CASSQQGASYNEQFF. CDR3 sequence (DNA): TGTGCCAGCAGCCAACAGGGGGCGTCCTACAATGAGCAGTTCTTC.

The J gene is TRBJ1-2, the V gene TRBV30; no firm D call. The CDR3 runs 14 residues. Germline CDR1 and CDR2: GTSNPN and SVGIG (reference sequence). Between the trimmed V and J ends, which lost 2 bases and 3 bases, there was a span of 13 bases. CDR3 sequence: CAWSSRGSDYGYTF. The DNA for the CDR3 is TGTGCCTGGAGTTCGCGGGGTAGCGACTATGGCTACACCTTC. Combining the CDR3 with reference TRBV30 and TRBJ1-2 gives the whole variable domain SQTIHQWPATLVQPVGSPLSLECTVEGTSNPNLYWYRQAAGRGLQLLFYSVGIGQISSEVPQNLSASRPQDRQFILSSKKLLLSDSGFYLCAWSSRGSDYGYTFGSGTRLTVV.

This chain connects TRBV30 to TRBJ1-2; D remains unclear. The germline V gene encodes CDR1 GTSNPN and CDR2 SVGIG (reference sequence). CDR3 length equals 12 residues. V lost 3 bases, J lost 5 bases, and 10 bases lay in between. The CDR3 is CAWRTGFYGYTF. CDR3 nucleotide sequence: TGTGCCTGGAGGACGGGATTTTATGGCTACACCTTC.

The chain joins TRBV6-2 or TRBV6-3 to TRBJ2-5, with a tentative D call TRBD2 (5 bases). Between the trimmed V and J ends, which lost 2 bases and 3 bases, there was a span of 7 bases. This CDR3 comprises 13 residues. Germline V gene data show CDR1 as MNHEY and CDR2 as SVGEGT. CDR3 bases: TGTGCCAGCAGTTACCGGCGGGAAGAGACCCAGTACTTC. As protein: CASSYRREETQYF.

This chain joins TRBV29-1 and TRBJ1-2; D not resolved. V lost 8 bases and J 5 bases, leaving 12 bases between the germline ends. The germline V gene has CDR1 SQVTM and CDR2 ANQGSEA. CDR3 length: 11 residues. The CDR3 DNA reads as TGCAGCCTCGAGGAACTTTATGGCTACACCTTC. Protein product: CSLEELYGYTF.

J is TRBJ1-1 and V is TRBV5-1; possibly TRBD1 for D (6 bases). Germline CDR1 and CDR2: SGHRS and YFSETQ. This CDR3 is built from 15 residues. Trimming removed 5 bases at V and 1 base at J, with 15 bases between. CDR3 coding DNA: TGCGCCAGCAGATCGGGGGGCTTTGCGAACACTGAAGCTTTCTTT. This sequence encodes CASRSGGFANTEAFF.

The chain couples TRBV9 to TRBJ1-2; D gene ambiguous. Trimming pared 3 bases from V and 8 bases from J, leaving 14 bases between. The CDR3 covers 13 residues. CDR1 and CDR2 (germline): SGDLS, YYNGEE. The CDR3 sequence: CASSAIPGGGYTF. CDR3 DNA: TGTGCCAGCAGCGCCATCCCGGGCGGGGGCTACACCTTC.

The J gene is TRBJ1-2, the V gene TRBV19; D unclear. Germline loops: CDR1 LNHDA, CDR2 SQIVND (reference sequence). Trimming removed 3 bases from V and 7 bases from J, with 9 bases in between. The CDR3 covers 12 residues. This CDR3 is CASSIAVSGYTF. CDR3 in DNA: TGTGCCAGTAGTATCGCAGTGAGTGGCTACACCTTC. Using reference TRBV19 and TRBJ1-2 for the parts outside the CDR3, the full variable domain is DGGITQSPKYLFRKEGQNVTLSCEQNLNHDAMYWYRQDPGQGLRLIYYSQIVNDFQKGDIAEGYSVSREKKESFPLTVTSAQKNPTAFYLCASSIAVSGYTFGSGTRLTVV.

The CDR3 sequence is CASSVVQEVSPLHF. The DNA of the CDR3 is TGTGCCAGCAGCGTGGTGCAGGAGGTTTCACCCCTCCACTTT. The chain links TRBV2 to TRBJ1-6; D remains ambiguous. V lost 6 bases to trimming and J lost 9 bases, with 15 bases between them. Germline CDR1 SNHLY, CDR2 FYNNEI. The CDR3 is 14 residues long.

The chain uses TRBV5-1 and TRBJ1-2; tentatively, D is TRBD1 (5 bases). The CDR3 contains 14 residues. V was pared by 6 bases and J by 10 bases, with 22 bases between. The germline V gene has CDR1 SGHRS and CDR2 YFSETQ. Here the CDR3 reads CASTIGGTYVDYTF. The CDR3 DNA sequence: TGCGCCAGCACCATAGGCGGGACCTATGTCGACTACACCTTC.

The J gene is TRBJ2-3, the V gene TRBV18; D is uncertain. Trimming shortened V by 0 bases and J by 5 bases, and 12 bases separated the two germline ends. CDR3 length equals 15 residues. Germline assignment: CDR1 KGHSH and CDR2 LQKENI. CDR3 bases: TGTGCCAGCTCACCACCGGCACTAATGGGAGATACGCAGTATTTT. Translated: CASSPPALMGDTQYF. The variable domain in full, completed from reference TRBV18 and TRBJ2-3, reads NAGVMQNPRHLVRRRGQEARLRCSPMKGHSHVYWYRQLPEEGLKFMVYLQKENIIDESGMPKERFSAEFPKEGPSILRIQQVVRGDSAAYFCASSPPALMGDTQYFGPGTRLTVL.

The chain uses TRBV4-2 and TRBJ1-6; possibly TRBD1 for D (5 bases). CDR3 size: 16 residues. The V end was cut by 0 bases, the J end by 10 bases, with 16 bases between. The germline gives CDR1 LGHNA, CDR2 YNFKEQ. The CDR3 spells CASSQDGGPLRSPLHF. The CDR3 bases are TGTGCCAGCAGCCAAGATGGGGGACCCCTGAGGTCACCCCTCCACTTT.

V usage is TRBV6-5 and J usage is TRBJ1-5, with 8 bases lining up with TRBD1. Germline CDR1 is MNHEY and CDR2 is SVGAGI. The CDR3 is 15 residues long. V was pared by 5 bases and J by 4 bases, with 7 bases of the junction left unmatched. In DNA form, the CDR3 reads TGTGCCAGCAGTACTTCACAGGGGGGGAATCAGCCCCAGCATTTT. Translation gives CASSTSQGGNQPQHF.

J is TRBJ2-3 and V is TRBV10-1, with D possibly matching TRBD2 (5 bases). CDR3 length equals 14 residues. V lost 5 bases and J 2 bases, leaving 11 bases between the germline ends. Per germline, CDR1 WNHNN and CDR2 SYGVQD (reference sequence). CDR3 sequence: CASSTRSLTDTQYF. The CDR3 nucleotides read TGCGCCAGCAGTACTAGGTCCCTCACAGATACGCAGTATTTT.

With regard to this clone: An end of the junction does not agree with germline; a read error may underlie this. This chain joins TRBV3-1 (or the pseudogene TRBV3-2) and TRBJ2-7; D is perhaps TRBD1 or TRBD2 (6 bases each). The CDR3 is 15 amino acids. Germline CDR1 is LGHDT and CDR2 is YNNKEL (reference sequence). CDR3 DNA sequence: TGTGCCAGCAGACAAGGGCCAGGGGAGGTGTACGAGCAGTACTTC. Translated, it gives CASRQGPGEVYEQYF.

The chain links TRBV11-1 to TRBJ2-1; D not resolved. V gave up 1 base and J gave up 5 bases, with 9 bases separating them. The CDR3 spans 14 residues. The germline V gene encodes CDR1 SGHAT and CDR2 FQDESV (reference sequence). The CDR3 loop reads CASSLGPGDNEQFF. CDR3 in DNA: TGTGCCAGCAGCTTAGGGCCAGGAGACAATGAGCAGTTCTTC.

V usage is TRBV5-4 and J usage is TRBJ1-4; D remains ambiguous. The CDR3 extends over 15 amino acids. Germline CDR1 SGHNT, CDR2 YYREEE (reference sequence). V lost 0 bases to trimming and J lost 6 bases, with 12 bases between them. The CDR3: CASSLDGSRYEKLFF. In nucleotides, the CDR3 is TGTGCCAGCAGCTTGGACGGGTCTAGGTATGAAAAACTGTTTTTT.

CDR3 sequence: CASSLETGLGGYTF. As DNA, the CDR3 is TGTGCCAGCAGCTTGGAAACAGGGTTGGGAGGCTACACCTTC. The V and J genes are TRBV5-4 and TRBJ1-2, with D possibly matching TRBD1 (6 bases). V gave up 0 bases and J gave up 8 bases, with 14 bases separating them. This CDR3 spans 14 amino acids. Germline CDR1 and CDR2: SGHNT and YYREEE (reference sequence).

The V call is TRBV2, the J call TRBJ1-2; D is unresolved. V was pared by 3 bases and J by 6 bases, with 23 bases between. From germline, CDR1 is SNHLY and CDR2 FYNNEI. The CDR3 consists of 17 residues. CDR3 in amino acids: CASSDSYQTDRVHGYTF. CDR3 DNA sequence: TGTGCCAGCAGTGACAGTTATCAGACGGATCGGGTTCATGGCTACACCTTC.

The chain is built from TRBV6-6 and TRBJ2-1, with TRBD2 identical over 7 bases. V shed 6 bases, J shed 7 bases, and the junction held 15 bases outside the gene matches. The germline V gene encodes CDR1 MNHNY and CDR2 SVGAGI (reference sequence). This CDR3 comprises 16 residues. The CDR3 loop is CASSPDGGFLGNEQFF. DNA of the CDR3: TGTGCCAGCAGCCCGGACGGGGGGTTCCTGGGTAATGAGCAGTTCTTC.